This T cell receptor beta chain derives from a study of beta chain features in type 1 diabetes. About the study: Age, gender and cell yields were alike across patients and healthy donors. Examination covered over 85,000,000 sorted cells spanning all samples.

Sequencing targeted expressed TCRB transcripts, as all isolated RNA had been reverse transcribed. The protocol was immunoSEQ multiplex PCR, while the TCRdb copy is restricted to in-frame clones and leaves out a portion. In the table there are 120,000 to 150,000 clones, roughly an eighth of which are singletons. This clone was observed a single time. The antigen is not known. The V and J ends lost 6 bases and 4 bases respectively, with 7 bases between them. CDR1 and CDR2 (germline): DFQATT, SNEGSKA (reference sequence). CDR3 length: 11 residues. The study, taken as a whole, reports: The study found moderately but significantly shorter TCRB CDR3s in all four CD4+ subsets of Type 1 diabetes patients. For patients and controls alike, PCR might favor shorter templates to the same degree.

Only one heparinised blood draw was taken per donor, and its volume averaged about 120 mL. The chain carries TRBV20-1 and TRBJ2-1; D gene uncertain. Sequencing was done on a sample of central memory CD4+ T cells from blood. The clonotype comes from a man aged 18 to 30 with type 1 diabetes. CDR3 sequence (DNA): TGCAGTGCGAGCCGATACAATGAGCAGTTCTTC. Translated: CSASRYNEQFF.